Listed here are 5 T cell receptor beta chains from one sample, sequenced in a study of T cell responses to AZD1222 COVID-19 vaccine. Profiling relied on immunoSEQ multiplex PCR, and the TCRdb table lists in-frame clones only, not all of them. The table has about 140,000 clones, about 88% seen once. Sequencing was performed on peripheral blood, taken 28 days after the second AZD1222 dose. These receptors originate from an adult who received the AZD1222 COVID-19 vaccine.

The CDR3 loop is CASSLAGRRQYF. The CDR3 DNA follows: TGTGCCAGCAGCTTAGCTGGACGGAGGCAGTACTTC. The rearrangement joins TRBV11-3 to TRBJ2-7; no clear D gene. The germline CDR1 and CDR2 sequences are SGHNT and YENEEA. Trimming took off 1 base at V and 9 bases at J, with 10 bases between the two ends. This CDR3 comprises 12 residues. The full variable domain, rest sourced from reference TRBV11-3 and TRBJ2-7, is EAGVVQSPRYKIIEKKQPVAFWCNPISGHNTLYWYLQNLGQGPELLIRYENEEAVDDSQLPKDRFSAERLKGVDSTLKIQPAELGDSAVYLCASSLAGRRQYFGPGTRLTVT.

The chain has TRBV11-3 and TRBJ2-7; 10 bases align to TRBD2. The V segment lost 2 bases and the J segment 2 bases; nucleotides outside the gene matches: 3. This CDR3 spans 15 amino acids. Germline CDR1 SGHNT, CDR2 YENEEA. The CDR3 is CASSLLAGVAYEQYF. Here the CDR3 DNA reads TGTGCCAGCAGCTTACTAGCGGGAGTCGCCTACGAGCAGTACTTC.

This chain uses TRBV6-5 with TRBJ2-7; D remains ambiguous. Germline values: CDR1 MNHEY, CDR2 SVGAGI. The V end lost 7 bases, the J end lost 2 bases, and 12 bases lay between the germline ends. The CDR3 runs to 13 residues. The CDR3 reads CASISPPPYEQYF. The CDR3 bases are TGTGCCAGCATCTCCCCCCCACCCTACGAGCAGTACTTC.

V and J are TRBV7-9 and TRBJ2-7, with TRBD2 matching 7 bases. V lost 5 bases and J lost 3; bases outside the gene matches: 7. CDR1 is SEHNR, CDR2 FQNEAQ, per germline (reference sequence). The CDR3 is 14 residues long. The CDR3 here is CASSPGGGVYEQYF. Written as DNA, the CDR3 is TGTGCCAGCAGCCCGGGGGGAGGGGTCTACGAGCAGTACTTC.

The J gene is TRBJ1-3, the V gene TRBV6-5, with TRBD1 as a possible D gene (5 bases). The germline gives CDR1 MNHEY, CDR2 SVGAGI. This CDR3 region has 14 residues. Trimming removed 6 bases from V and 0 bases from J, with 9 bases in between. CDR3 sequence (DNA): TGTGCCAGCAGCGGGGGGAGCTCTGGAAACACCATATATTTT. Translating gives CASSGGSSGNTIYF.